This T cell receptor beta chain came from a study of neurological immune-mediated disorders. MiXCR was run by TCRdb on the 5' RACE reads, yielding one entry per CDR3 protein. The table records about 49,000 distinct CDR3 sequences, more than 8.5% of them present only once. Germline V gene sequence: CDR1 MRHNA, CDR2 SNTAGT. V lost 6 bases, J lost 6 bases, and 11 bases stayed unmatched. This CDR3 has 15 residues. Stated time point: longitudinal time-point 1 (baseline). This clonotype was recorded many times. This receptor was identified in a woman between 40 and 55 years old in good health. This chain links TRBV6-4 with TRBJ1-2; 9 nucleotides line up with TRBD1. Sequencing used PBMCs. In DNA form, the CDR3 reads TGTGCCAGCAGCCGCTCGGACCGGGACAGGGATGGCTACACCTTC. Residues: CASSRSDRDRDGYTF.